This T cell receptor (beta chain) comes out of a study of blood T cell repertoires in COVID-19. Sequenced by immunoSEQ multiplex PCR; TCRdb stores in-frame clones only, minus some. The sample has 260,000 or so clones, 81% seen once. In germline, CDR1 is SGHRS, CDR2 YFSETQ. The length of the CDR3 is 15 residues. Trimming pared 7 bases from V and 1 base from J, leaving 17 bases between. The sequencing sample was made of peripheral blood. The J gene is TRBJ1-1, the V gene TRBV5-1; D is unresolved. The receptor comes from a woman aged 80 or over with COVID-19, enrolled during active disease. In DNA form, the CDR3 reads TGCGCCAGCTCCTCCTCACAATGGAGGAACACTGAAGCTTTCTTT. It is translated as CASSSSQWRNTEAFF.